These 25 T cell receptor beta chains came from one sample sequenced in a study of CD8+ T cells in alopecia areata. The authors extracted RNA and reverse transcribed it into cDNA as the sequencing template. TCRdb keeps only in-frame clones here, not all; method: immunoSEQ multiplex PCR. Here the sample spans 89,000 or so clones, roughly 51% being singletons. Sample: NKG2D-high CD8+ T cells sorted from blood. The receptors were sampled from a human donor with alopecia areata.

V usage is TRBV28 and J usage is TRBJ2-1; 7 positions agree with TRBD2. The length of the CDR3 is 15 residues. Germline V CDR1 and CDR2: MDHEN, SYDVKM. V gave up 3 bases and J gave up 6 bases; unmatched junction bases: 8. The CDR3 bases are TGTGCCAGCAGTTTCGGTGACGGGAGGATCAATGAGCAGTTCTTC. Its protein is CASSFGDGRINEQFF.

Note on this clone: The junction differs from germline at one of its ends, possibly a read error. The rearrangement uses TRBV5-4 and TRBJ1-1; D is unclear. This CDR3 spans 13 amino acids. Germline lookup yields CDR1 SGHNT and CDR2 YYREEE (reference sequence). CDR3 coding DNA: TGTGCCAGCAGCTTGGAGGGTGACGTTTCTCTACTCTTT. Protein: CASSLEGDVSLLF.

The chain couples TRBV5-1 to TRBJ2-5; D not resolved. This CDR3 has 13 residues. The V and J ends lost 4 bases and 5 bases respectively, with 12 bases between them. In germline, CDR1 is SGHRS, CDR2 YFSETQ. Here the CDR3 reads CASSPPDGETQYF. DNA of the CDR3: TGCGCCAGCAGCCCCCCCGACGGGGAGACCCAGTACTTC.

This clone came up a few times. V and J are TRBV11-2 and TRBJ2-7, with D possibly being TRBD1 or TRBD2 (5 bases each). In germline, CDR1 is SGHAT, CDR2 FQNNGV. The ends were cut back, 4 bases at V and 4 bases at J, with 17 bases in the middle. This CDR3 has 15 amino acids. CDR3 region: CASSSPRGPLYEQYF. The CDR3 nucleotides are TGTGCCAGCAGCTCCCCCCGGGGCCCCCTGTACGAGCAGTACTTC.

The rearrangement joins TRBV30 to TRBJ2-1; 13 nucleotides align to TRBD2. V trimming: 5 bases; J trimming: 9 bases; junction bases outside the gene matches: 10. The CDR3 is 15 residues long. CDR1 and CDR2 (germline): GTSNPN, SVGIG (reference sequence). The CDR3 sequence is CAWRRTSGRLGEQFF. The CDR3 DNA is TGTGCCTGGCGTCGGACTAGCGGGAGATTAGGTGAGCAGTTCTTC.

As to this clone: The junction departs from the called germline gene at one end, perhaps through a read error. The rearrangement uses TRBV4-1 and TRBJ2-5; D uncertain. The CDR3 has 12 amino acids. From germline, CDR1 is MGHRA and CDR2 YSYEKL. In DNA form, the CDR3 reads TGCGCCAGCAGCCAAGATCAGGAGACCCAGGACTTC. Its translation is CASSQDQETQDF.

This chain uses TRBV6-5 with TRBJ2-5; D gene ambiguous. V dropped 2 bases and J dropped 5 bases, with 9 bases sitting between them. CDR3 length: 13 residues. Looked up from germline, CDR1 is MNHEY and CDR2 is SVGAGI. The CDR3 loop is CASSYLGRETQYF. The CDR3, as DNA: TGTGCCAGCAGTTACCTGGGTCGTGAGACCCAGTACTTC.

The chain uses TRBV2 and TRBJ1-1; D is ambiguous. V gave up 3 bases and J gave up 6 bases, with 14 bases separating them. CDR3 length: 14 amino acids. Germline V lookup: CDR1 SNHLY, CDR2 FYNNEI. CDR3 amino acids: CASSDLANMAEAFF. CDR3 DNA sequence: TGTGCCAGCAGTGATTTGGCAAACATGGCTGAAGCTTTCTTT.

The chain's CDR3 is CASSLVSAPDTQYF. DNA of the CDR3: TGTGCCAGCAGTTTAGTTAGCGCCCCAGATACGCAGTATTTT. This rearrangement joins TRBV28 to TRBJ2-3; TRBD2 is a possible D gene (5 bases). Germline CDR1 reads MDHEN; CDR2 reads SYDVKM. CDR3 length: 14 amino acids. The germline V and J ends were trimmed by 2 bases and 4 bases, with 10 bases remaining between them.

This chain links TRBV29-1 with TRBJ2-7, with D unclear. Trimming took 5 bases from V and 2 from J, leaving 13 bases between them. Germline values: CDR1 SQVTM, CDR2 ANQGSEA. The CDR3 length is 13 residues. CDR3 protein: CSVHQRGAYEQYF. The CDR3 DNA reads TGCAGCGTTCACCAGCGTGGGGCCTACGAGCAGTACTTC.

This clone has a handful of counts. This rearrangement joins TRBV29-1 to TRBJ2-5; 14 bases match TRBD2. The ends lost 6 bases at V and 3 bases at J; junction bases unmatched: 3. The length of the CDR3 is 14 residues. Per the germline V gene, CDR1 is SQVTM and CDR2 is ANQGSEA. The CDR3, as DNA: TGCAGCGTACGGGGACTAGCGGGAGAAGAGACCCAGTACTTC. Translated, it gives CSVRGLAGEETQYF.

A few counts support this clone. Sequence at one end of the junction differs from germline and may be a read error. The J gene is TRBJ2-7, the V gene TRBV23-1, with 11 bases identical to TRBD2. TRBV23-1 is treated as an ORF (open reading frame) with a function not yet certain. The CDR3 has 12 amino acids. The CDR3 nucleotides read TGCGCCAGCAGCCCCCGTAGCGGGAGGGCTGTCTTC. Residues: CASSPRSGRAVF.

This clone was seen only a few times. CDR3 in DNA: TGCAGCGTGGGACCCCTCCCCCTCATGTCGCCGTATTATGAGCAGTTCTTC. Residues: CSVGPLPLMSPYYEQFF. This chain joins TRBV29-1 and TRBJ2-1, with D perhaps given as TRBD1 or TRBD2 (5 bases each). V was clipped by 6 bases and J by 8 bases, with 29 bases between them. The CDR3 spans 17 residues. The germline gives CDR1 SQVTM, CDR2 ANQGSEA.

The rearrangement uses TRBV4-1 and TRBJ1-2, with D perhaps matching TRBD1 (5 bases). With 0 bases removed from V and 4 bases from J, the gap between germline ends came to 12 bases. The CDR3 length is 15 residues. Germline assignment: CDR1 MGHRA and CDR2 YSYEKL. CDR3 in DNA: TGCGCCAGCAGCCAAGAAGGTCAGGGTTCCTATGGCTACACCTTC. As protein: CASSQEGQGSYGYTF.

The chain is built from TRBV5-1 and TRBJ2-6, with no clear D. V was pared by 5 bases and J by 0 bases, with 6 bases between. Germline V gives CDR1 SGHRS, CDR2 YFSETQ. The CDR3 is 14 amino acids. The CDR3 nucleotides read TGCGCCAGCAGGATTAGCTCTGGGGCCAACGTCCTGACTTTC. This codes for CASRISSGANVLTF.

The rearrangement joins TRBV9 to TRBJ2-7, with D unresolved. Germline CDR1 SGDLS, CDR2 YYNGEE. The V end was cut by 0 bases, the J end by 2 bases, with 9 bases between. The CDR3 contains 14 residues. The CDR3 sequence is CASSVGGPTYEQYF. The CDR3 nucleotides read TGTGCCAGCAGCGTAGGTGGTCCTACCTACGAGCAGTACTTC.

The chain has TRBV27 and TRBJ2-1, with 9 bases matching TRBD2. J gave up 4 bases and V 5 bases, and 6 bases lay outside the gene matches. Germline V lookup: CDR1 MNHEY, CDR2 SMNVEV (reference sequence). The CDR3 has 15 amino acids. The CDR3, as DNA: TGTGCCAGCAGTCCAGCGGGAGGCCGATACAATGAGCAGTTCTTC. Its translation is CASSPAGGRYNEQFF.

The CDR3 DNA reads TGTGCCTGGAGTGTGGAGCAGAGGACTGAAGCTTTCTTT. Protein sequence: CAWSVEQRTEAFF. The chain uses TRBV30 and TRBJ1-1; no clear D. Trimming shortened V by 0 bases and J by 5 bases, and 10 bases separated the two germline ends. This CDR3 region has 13 residues. Per germline, CDR1 GTSNPN and CDR2 SVGIG (reference sequence).

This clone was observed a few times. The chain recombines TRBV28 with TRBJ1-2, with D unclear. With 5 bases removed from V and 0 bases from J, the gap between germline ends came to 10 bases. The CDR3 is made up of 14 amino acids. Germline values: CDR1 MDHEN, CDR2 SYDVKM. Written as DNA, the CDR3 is TGTGCCAGCAGTCCCACCAGGACTAACTATGGCTACACCTTC. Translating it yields CASSPTRTNYGYTF.

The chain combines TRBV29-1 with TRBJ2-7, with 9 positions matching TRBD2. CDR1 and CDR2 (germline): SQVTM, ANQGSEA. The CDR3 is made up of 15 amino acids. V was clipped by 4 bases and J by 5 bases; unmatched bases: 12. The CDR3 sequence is CSVADSGSSSHEQYF. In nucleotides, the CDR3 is TGCAGCGTTGCTGATAGCGGGAGTTCTAGCCACGAGCAGTACTTC.

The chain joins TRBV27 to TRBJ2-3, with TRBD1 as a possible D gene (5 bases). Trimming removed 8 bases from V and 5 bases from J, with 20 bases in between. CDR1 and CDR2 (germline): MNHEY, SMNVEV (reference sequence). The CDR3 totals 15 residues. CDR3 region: CASEGRGTGQDTQYF. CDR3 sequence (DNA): TGTGCCAGCGAAGGAAGGGGTACAGGCCAAGATACGCAGTATTTT.

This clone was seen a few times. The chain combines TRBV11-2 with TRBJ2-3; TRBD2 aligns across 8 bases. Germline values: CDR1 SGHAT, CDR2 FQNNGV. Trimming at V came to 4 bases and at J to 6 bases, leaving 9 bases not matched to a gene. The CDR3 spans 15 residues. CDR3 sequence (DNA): TGTGCCAGCAGCTCTCGGACTAGCTGGCTGGATACGCAGTATTTT. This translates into CASSSRTSWLDTQYF.

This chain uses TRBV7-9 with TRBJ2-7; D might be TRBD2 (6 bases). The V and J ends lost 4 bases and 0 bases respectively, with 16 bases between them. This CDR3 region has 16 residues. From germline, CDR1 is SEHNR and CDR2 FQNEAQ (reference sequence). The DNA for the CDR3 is TGTGCCAGCAGCTCGGCTACGGGAGAAACCTCCTACGAGCAGTACTTC. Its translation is CASSSATGETSYEQYF.

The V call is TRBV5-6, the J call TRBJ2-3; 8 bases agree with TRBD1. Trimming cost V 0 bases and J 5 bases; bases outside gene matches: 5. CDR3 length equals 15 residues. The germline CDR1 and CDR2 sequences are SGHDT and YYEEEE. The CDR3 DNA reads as TGTGCCAGCAGCTTGGGCAGGGGGCGCATAGATACGCAGTATTTT. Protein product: CASSLGRGRIDTQYF.

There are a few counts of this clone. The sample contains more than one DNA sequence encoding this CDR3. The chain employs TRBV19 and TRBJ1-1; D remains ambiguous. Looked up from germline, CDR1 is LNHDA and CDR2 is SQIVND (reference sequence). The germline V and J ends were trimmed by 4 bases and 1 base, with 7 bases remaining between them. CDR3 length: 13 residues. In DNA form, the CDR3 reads TGTGCCAGTAGTACAGCGGGGAACACTGAAGCTTTCTTT. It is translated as CASSTAGNTEAFF. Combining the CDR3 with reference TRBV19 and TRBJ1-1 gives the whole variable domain DGGITQSPKYLFRKEGQNVTLSCEQNLNHDAMYWYRQDPGQGLRLIYYSQIVNDFQKGDIAEGYSVSREKKESFPLTVTSAQKNPTAFYLCASSTAGNTEAFFGQGTRLTVV.